Listed here is a single TCR beta chain. Germline CDR1 reads SEHNR; CDR2 reads FQNEAQ (reference sequence). With 3 bases removed from V and 0 bases from J, the gap between germline ends came to 20 bases. The CDR3 covers 19 residues. These data come from a study of T cell changes during pregnancy in multiple sclerosis. Sequencing used immunoSEQ multiplex PCR; TCRdb keeps in-frame clones, though not all of them. The sample lists roughly 87,000 clones, 90% to 95% seen once, with around 3.3% in the top ten. The V gene is TRBV7-9, the J gene TRBJ2-2; D possibly corresponds to TRBD2 (7 bases). This sample comprised PBMCs, obtained in the first trimester of pregnancy. The sequence was collected from a female donor in good health, serving as a control in a pregnancy study. Some clones in this sample may be carry-over from other donors' samples. The CDR3 DNA follows: TGTGCCAGCAGCTTGTGGGGGGGCAGGGCCTCACCGAACACCGGGGAGCTGTTTTTT. Its protein product is CASSLWGGRASPNTGELFF.